The 24 T cell receptor beta chains in this list originate from one sample, sequenced in a study of PD-L1 blockade in urothelial cancer. Libraries were prepared by immunoSEQ multiplex PCR; TCRdb keeps only in-frame clonotypes and omits some of them. The sample includes roughly 39,000 clones, approximately 90% of them seen just once. Regarding time point: pretreatment peripheral blood. This material consisted of PBMCs, taken around atezolizumab (anti-PD-L1) treatment. Source of these receptors: a woman in her sixties with urothelial cancer.

V is TRBV28 and J is TRBJ2-7; 7 bases fit TRBD2. The CDR3 loop spans 16 amino acids. V shed 5 bases, J shed 6 bases, and the junction held 16 bases outside the gene matches. Germline values: CDR1 MDHEN, CDR2 SYDVKM. This CDR3 is CASSRALGRTGGEQYF. As DNA, the CDR3 is TGTGCCAGCAGTAGAGCCCTGGGACGGACGGGAGGCGAGCAGTACTTC.

This clone was seen just once. This sequence joins TRBV20-1 and TRBJ2-1, with unresolved D. The V end lost 3 bases, the J end lost 7 bases, and 7 bases lay between the germline ends. Germline V gene data show CDR1 as DFQATT and CDR2 as SNEGSKA (reference sequence). The CDR3 is 11 residues long. The DNA of the CDR3 is TGCAGTGCTAGCATCCTAAATGAGCAGTTCTTC. This codes for CSASILNEQFF.

V usage is TRBV6-1 and J usage is TRBJ1-4; D remains ambiguous. This CDR3 is built from 16 residues. In germline, CDR1 is MNHNS, CDR2 SASEGT. V was shortened by 2 bases and J by 5 bases, with 15 bases between the two germline ends. The CDR3 spells CASSEMTGISNEKLFF. The CDR3 DNA reads as TGTGCCAGCAGTGAAATGACCGGGATTTCAAATGAAAAACTGTTTTTT.

This chain connects TRBV9 to TRBJ2-7, with 12 nucleotides matching TRBD2. The CDR3 sequence is 16 residues long. After removal of 0 bases from V and 5 bases from J, the junction contained 6 bases not matched to a gene. Germline CDR1 is SGDLS and CDR2 is YYNGEE. The CDR3 region is CASSVAPSGRVDEQYF. The CDR3 nucleotides are TGTGCCAGCAGCGTAGCCCCTAGCGGGAGGGTCGACGAGCAGTACTTC.

CDR3 sequence reads: CASSPGQWNTEAFF. The CDR3 DNA reads TGTGCCAGCTCACCGGGACAGTGGAACACTGAAGCTTTCTTT. The chain employs TRBV18 and TRBJ1-1; TRBD1 matches at 7 bases. Germline CDR1 and CDR2: KGHSH and LQKENI. The CDR3 has 14 residues. The V segment lost 3 bases and the J segment 1 base; nucleotides outside the gene matches: 2. Filled out from reference TRBV18 and TRBJ1-1, the complete variable domain reads NAGVMQNPRHLVRRRGQEARLRCSPMKGHSHVYWYRQLPEEGLKFMVYLQKENIIDESGMPKERFSAEFPKEGPSILRIQQVVRGDSAAYFCASSPGQWNTEAFFGQGTRLTVV.

This chain joins TRBV11-2 and TRBJ1-2; D call uncertain. V was trimmed by 1 base and J by 5 bases, leaving 11 bases between them. The CDR3 spans 14 residues. Germline V gene lookup returns CDR1 SGHAT and CDR2 FQNNGV. This chain's CDR3 is CASSLVSHPYGYTF. Here the CDR3 DNA reads TGTGCCAGCAGCTTAGTGTCACACCCGTATGGCTACACCTTC.

The CDR3 loop reads CASRTGHTNEKLFF. The DNA of the CDR3 is TGTGCCAGCAGAACGGGACATACTAATGAAAAACTGTTTTTT. The chain combines TRBV28 with TRBJ1-4; TRBD1 might be the D (6 bases). The CDR3 is made up of 14 amino acids. The V end lost 6 bases, the J end lost 2 bases, and 10 bases lay between the germline ends. Germline V gene lookup returns CDR1 MDHEN and CDR2 SYDVKM. Combining the CDR3 with reference TRBV28 and TRBJ1-4 gives the whole variable domain DVKVTQSSRYLVKRTGEKVFLECVQDMDHENMFWYRQDPGLGLRLIYFSYDVKMKEKGDIPEGYSVSREKKERFSLILESASTNQTSMYLCASRTGHTNEKLFFGSGTQLSVL.

The chain is built from TRBV11-2 and TRBJ2-3; 13 bases align to TRBD2. The CDR3 has 17 amino acids. The ends lost 5 bases at V and 7 bases at J; junction bases unmatched: 12. Germline V gene data show CDR1 as SGHAT and CDR2 as FQNNGV. CDR3 sequence: CASSPLGGLAGVNTQYF. The CDR3 DNA sequence: TGTGCCAGCAGCCCCTTGGGAGGACTAGCGGGAGTCAATACGCAGTATTTT.

V gene TRBV28 combines with J gene TRBJ1-5, with D possibly TRBD1 on 5 matching bases. The germline V gene has CDR1 MDHEN and CDR2 SYDVKM. CDR3 length: 14 residues. V lost 6 bases and J lost 5, with 14 bases in between. The CDR3 loop is CASSQWGGDQPQHF. The CDR3 DNA reads as TGTGCCAGCAGCCAGTGGGGCGGCGATCAGCCCCAGCATTTT.

The rearrangement uses TRBV5-4 and TRBJ1-3; 7 bases are a match to TRBD1. This CDR3 region has 17 residues. In germline, CDR1 is SGHNT, CDR2 YYREEE (reference sequence). The V gene end was trimmed by 0 bases and the J gene end by 0 bases; junction bases not matched to a gene: 6. As DNA, the CDR3 is TGTGCCAGCAGCTTGGGGACAGGAGAACACTCTGGAAACACCATATATTTT. It is translated as CASSLGTGEHSGNTIYF. The full variable domain, completed using reference TRBV5-4 and TRBJ1-3, is ETGVTQSPTHLIKTRGQQVTLRCSSQSGHNTVSWYQQALGQGPQFIFQYYREEENGRGNFPPRFSGLQFPNYSSELNVNALELDDSALYLCASSLGTGEHSGNTIYFGEGSWLTVV.

The J gene is TRBJ1-2, the V gene TRBV19; no reliable D call. The CDR3 totals 13 residues. V dropped 3 bases and J dropped 7 bases, with 12 bases sitting between them. Germline lookup yields CDR1 LNHDA and CDR2 SQIVND (reference sequence). CDR3 sequence reads: CASSISVLSGYTF. DNA for the CDR3: TGTGCCAGTAGTATTTCGGTATTGTCTGGCTACACCTTC. Complete variable domain (other parts from reference TRBV19 and TRBJ1-2): DGGITQSPKYLFRKEGQNVTLSCEQNLNHDAMYWYRQDPGQGLRLIYYSQIVNDFQKGDIAEGYSVSREKKESFPLTVTSAQKNPTAFYLCASSISVLSGYTFGSGTRLTVV.

The chain recombines TRBV18 with TRBJ1-2, with 10 positions matching TRBD1. Trimming took 3 bases from V and 8 from J; bases not matched to a gene: 12. The length of the CDR3 is 16 residues. Looked up from germline, CDR1 is KGHSH and CDR2 is LQKENI. This CDR3 reads CASSPSGQGKTGGYTF. The CDR3, as DNA: TGTGCCAGCTCACCTTCGGGACAGGGGAAGACTGGGGGCTACACCTTC.

V gene TRBV19 combines with J gene TRBJ2-7; possible D gene TRBD2, 6 bases. This CDR3 is built from 14 residues. The V and J ends lost 3 bases and 3 bases respectively, with 12 bases between them. The germline V gene encodes CDR1 LNHDA and CDR2 SQIVND (reference sequence). The DNA of the CDR3 is TGTGCCAGTAGTATCGGGGGAGGTATCTACGAGCAGTACTTC. Protein product: CASSIGGGIYEQYF.

This chain uses TRBV6-5 with TRBJ1-2; 10 bases agree with TRBD1. The junction had 3 bases not matched to a gene; V was cut back by 6 bases and J by 5 bases. The CDR3 spans 13 residues. CDR1 MNHEY and CDR2 SVGAGI come from the germline V gene. The CDR3 sequence is CASRPGQGYGYTF. CDR3 bases: TGTGCCAGCAGACCGGGACAGGGGTATGGCTACACCTTC.

V and J are TRBV2 and TRBJ2-1, with 13 bases identical to TRBD2. J was trimmed by 6 bases and V by 7 bases; bases with no gene match: 3. CDR1 is SNHLY, CDR2 FYNNEI, per germline. CDR3 length: 14 amino acids. The CDR3 bases are TGTGCCAGCACTACTAGCGGGAGGGCCAATGAGCAGTTCTTC. Residues: CASTTSGRANEQFF.

This chain links TRBV5-1 with TRBJ2-7; 7 bases match TRBD1. The V gene's germline CDR1 is SGHRS and CDR2 YFSETQ. This CDR3 has 16 residues. V lost 4 bases and J lost 2; bases outside the gene matches: 12. CDR3 protein: CASSGGRRQGAYEQYF. CDR3 in DNA: TGCGCCAGCAGCGGGGGCCGCCGTCAGGGGGCCTACGAGCAGTACTTC.

This clone showed up just a few times. The chain uses TRBV4-1 and TRBJ2-7; 10 bases map to TRBD1. Germline-derived CDR1 and CDR2 are MGHRA and YSYEKL. The CDR3 covers 14 residues. V gave up 5 bases and J gave up 4 bases; unmatched junction bases: 5. Here the CDR3 reads CASSFRTGGYEQYF. CDR3 nucleotide sequence: TGCGCCAGCAGCTTCCGGACAGGGGGGTACGAGCAGTACTTC.

The chain has TRBV21-1 and TRBJ2-5; TRBD2 is the table's D call, not checked against the DNA. TRBV21-1 corresponds to a pseudogene. This CDR3 has 16 amino acids. The CDR3 DNA follows: TGTGCCAGCCCATCCCGAGGGAGAATTACGGTAGAGACCCAGTACTTC. This gives the protein CASPSRGRITVETQYF.

This CDR3 reads CASSRTSGSSGELFF. Here the CDR3 DNA reads TGCGCCAGCAGCCGGACTAGCGGGAGCTCCGGGGAGCTGTTTTTT. The chain is built from TRBV4-1 and TRBJ2-2; 13 bases line up with TRBD2. The V and J ends lost 4 bases and 6 bases, in that order; junction bases with no gene match: 2. Germline CDR1 and CDR2: MGHRA and YSYEKL. CDR3 size: 15 residues.

The chain recombines TRBV5-4 with TRBJ2-3, with TRBD1 matching over 7 bases. The V segment lost 5 bases and the J segment 0 bases; nucleotides outside the gene matches: 12. CDR1 and CDR2 (germline): SGHNT, YYREEE (reference sequence). The CDR3 has 17 residues. The CDR3 region is CASSHPPGQLSTDTQYF. DNA for the CDR3: TGTGCCAGCAGTCACCCTCCGGGACAGTTAAGCACAGATACGCAGTATTTT.

Only one count was recorded for this clone. The J gene is TRBJ1-1, the V gene TRBV4-1; 10 bases fit TRBD1. Germline assignment: CDR1 MGHRA and CDR2 YSYEKL. The CDR3 length is 17 residues. With V trimmed by 4 bases and J by 4 bases, 12 bases remained unmatched. CDR3 protein: CASSPTPDRGLGTEAFF. CDR3 nucleotide sequence: TGCGCCAGCAGCCCAACGCCTGACAGGGGGCTAGGCACTGAAGCTTTCTTT.

The V and J genes are TRBV5-1 and TRBJ1-3; possible D gene TRBD1, 5 bases. This CDR3 comprises 17 residues. Germline V lookup: CDR1 SGHRS, CDR2 YFSETQ. With 4 bases removed from V and 0 bases from J, the gap between germline ends came to 17 bases. This chain's CDR3 is CASSLGSGRGSGNTIYF. The DNA of the CDR3 is TGCGCCAGCAGCCTGGGTTCAGGGCGAGGCTCTGGAAACACCATATATTTT.

This clone was seen only a few times. The chain uses TRBV5-5 and TRBJ1-2; 9 bases agree with TRBD1. Trimming at V came to 4 bases and at J to 0 bases, leaving 4 bases not matched to a gene. This CDR3 has 15 residues. Germline loops: CDR1 SGHKS, CDR2 YYEKEE (reference sequence). CDR3 loop: CASSRWTGANYGYTF. DNA for the CDR3: TGTGCCAGCAGCCGTTGGACAGGGGCTAACTATGGCTACACCTTC.

The chain combines TRBV25-1 with TRBJ1-4; D gene uncertain. In germline, CDR1 is MGHDK, CDR2 SYGVNS. V was clipped by 5 bases and J by 3 bases, with 16 bases between them. The CDR3 contains 16 residues. Written as DNA, the CDR3 is TGTGCCAGCAGTTCGGGGTTCGGTAGCTCTAATGAAAAACTGTTTTTT. This gives the protein CASSSGFGSSNEKLFF.